This passage covers 5 T cell receptor beta chains from one sample sequenced in a study of read filtering for tumor transcriptome and immune sequencing. This library used around 400 ng RNA and molecular barcoded adaptors spanning alpha/delta and beta/gamma chains. TCRdb used MiXCR to reprocess the reads, holding one entry per CDR3 protein. The data contain 35,000 to 45,000 distinct CDR3 sequences, approximately 13% of them singletons. Sequencing was carried out using a population of CD138-negative cells sorted from bone marrow. All receptors come from a donor over 35 with multiple myeloma.

This clonotype was detected ten times or more. The chain uses TRBV2 and TRBJ2-3; 7 nucleotides agree with TRBD2. CDR1 is SNHLY, CDR2 FYNNEI, per germline. The CDR3 totals 15 residues. J was trimmed by 8 bases and V by 3 bases; bases with no gene match: 11. CDR3 DNA sequence: TGTGCCAGCAGTGAGCTAGCGGACGCCTCTGGTACGCAGTATTTT. It translates to CASSELADASGTQYF.

This clonotype has ten or more counts. J is TRBJ2-3 and V is TRBV11-1, with TRBD2 matching 8 bases. V lost 6 bases to trimming and J lost 3 bases; unmatched junction nucleotides: 11. Germline CDR1 reads SGHAT; CDR2 reads FQDESV (reference sequence). The CDR3 runs 16 residues. The CDR3 coding sequence is TGTGCCAGCAGTCCTCGACGGGAGGGGAAAACAGATACGCAGTATTTT. Its translation: CASSPRREGKTDTQYF.

This clonotype was detected many times. This sequence joins TRBV4-3 and TRBJ2-1; D might be TRBD1 (6 bases). This CDR3 is 15 amino acids long. Germline lookup yields CDR1 LGHNA and CDR2 YSLEER. Trimming cost V 4 bases and J 6 bases, with 16 bases left between them. CDR3 region: CASSPVGHPLNEQFF. The CDR3 bases are TGCGCCAGCAGCCCCGTGGGACATCCACTCAATGAGCAGTTCTTC.

Points on this clonotype: The junction differs from germline at one of its ends, possibly a read error. The chain couples TRBV20-1 to TRBJ2-3, with 10 bases identical to TRBD2. CDR1 is DFQATT and CDR2 is SNEGSKA in the germline V gene (reference sequence). This CDR3 comprises 17 residues. The CDR3 DNA sequence: TGCAGTGCTAGAAGCCTAGCGGGAGAGGCCTGGACAGATACGAAGTATTTT. Translated, it gives CSARSLAGEAWTDTKYF.

This clonotype was counted many times. V is TRBV28 and J is TRBJ1-1, with a weak D call TRBD1 (5 bases). Germline loops: CDR1 MDHEN, CDR2 SYDVKM. Trimming shortened V by 6 bases and J by 1 base, and 18 bases separated the two germline ends. The CDR3 is 16 amino acids. CDR3 loop: CASRIPTPGTNTEAFF. CDR3 DNA: TGTGCCAGCAGAATCCCAACCCCCGGGACGAACACTGAAGCTTTCTTT.